This T cell receptor beta chain was identified during a study of T cell responses to AZD1222 COVID-19 vaccine. CDR1 SGHRS and CDR2 YFSETQ come from the germline V gene. The CDR3 totals 14 residues. The germline V and J ends were trimmed by 0 bases and 1 base, with 7 bases remaining between them. Clones were read by immunoSEQ multiplex PCR, and TCRdb kept only the in-frame ones, dropping some. The sample gives more than 140,000 clones, approximately 89% of which show up once; roughly 3.5% is in the top ten. This chain joins TRBV5-1 and TRBJ1-1; D is unclear. Specimen: peripheral blood, collected on day 0 of MenACWY control vaccination. This receptor was identified in an adult in good health. CDR3 sequence: CASSLGARNTEAFF. CDR3 sequence (DNA): TGCGCCAGCAGCTTGGGGGCCCGGAACACTGAAGCTTTCTTT.